These 2 T cell receptor beta chains came from one sample sequenced in a study of T cell responses to AZD1222 COVID-19 vaccine. Repertoires were generated with immunoSEQ multiplex PCR, while TCRdb's copy carries only in-frame clones and drops some. The sample lists over 100,000 clones; roughly 89% were seen once. Source: peripheral blood, taken on day 0 of AZD1222 vaccination. The source of these receptors is an adult in good health.

The V call is TRBV6-1, the J call TRBJ2-7; D call uncertain. Trimming took off 0 bases at V and 6 bases at J, with 6 bases between the two ends. CDR1 is MNHNS and CDR2 is SASEGT in the germline V gene. The CDR3 consists of 12 residues. Here the CDR3 reads CASSEALTEQYF. Here the CDR3 DNA reads TGTGCCAGCAGTGAAGCACTAACCGAGCAGTACTTC.

The J gene is TRBJ2-1, the V gene TRBV3-1 (or the pseudogene TRBV3-2); D might be TRBD1 or TRBD2, each matching 6 bases. The V gene's germline CDR1 is LGHDT and CDR2 YNNKEL (reference sequence). Trimming cost V 1 base and J 9 bases, with 16 bases left between them. The CDR3 loop spans 15 amino acids. The CDR3 region has the DNA TGTGCCAGCAGCCAAGGATGGGGGGCCGACGGTGAGCAGTTCTTC. Translating gives CASSQGWGADGEQFF.